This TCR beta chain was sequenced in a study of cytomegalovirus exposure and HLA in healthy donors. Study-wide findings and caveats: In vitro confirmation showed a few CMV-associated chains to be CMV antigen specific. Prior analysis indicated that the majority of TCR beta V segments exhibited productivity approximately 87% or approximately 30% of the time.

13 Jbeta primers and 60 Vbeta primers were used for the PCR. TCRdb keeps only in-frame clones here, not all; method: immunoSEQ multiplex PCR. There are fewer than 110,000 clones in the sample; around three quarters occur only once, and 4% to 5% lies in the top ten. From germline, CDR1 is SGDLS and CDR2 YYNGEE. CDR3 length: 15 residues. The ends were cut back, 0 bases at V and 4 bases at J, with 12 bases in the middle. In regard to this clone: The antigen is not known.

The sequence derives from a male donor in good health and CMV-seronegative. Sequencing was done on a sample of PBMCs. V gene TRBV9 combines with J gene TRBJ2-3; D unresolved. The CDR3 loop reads CASSVAPGSADTQYF. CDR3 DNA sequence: TGTGCCAGCAGCGTAGCCCCCGGTTCCGCAGATACGCAGTATTTT.